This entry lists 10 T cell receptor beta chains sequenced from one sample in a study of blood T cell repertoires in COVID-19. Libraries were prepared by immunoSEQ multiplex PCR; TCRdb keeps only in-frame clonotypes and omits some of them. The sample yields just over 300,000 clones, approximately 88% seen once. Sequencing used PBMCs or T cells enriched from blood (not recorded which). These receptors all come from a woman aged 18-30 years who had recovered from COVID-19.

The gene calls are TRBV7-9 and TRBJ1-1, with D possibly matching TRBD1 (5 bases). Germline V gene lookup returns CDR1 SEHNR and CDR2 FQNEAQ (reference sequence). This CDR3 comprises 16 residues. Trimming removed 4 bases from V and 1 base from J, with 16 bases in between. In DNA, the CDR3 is TGTGCCAGCAGCTCAGTGGGGGGTGGCGCGAACACTGAAGCTTTCTTT. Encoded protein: CASSSVGGGANTEAFF.

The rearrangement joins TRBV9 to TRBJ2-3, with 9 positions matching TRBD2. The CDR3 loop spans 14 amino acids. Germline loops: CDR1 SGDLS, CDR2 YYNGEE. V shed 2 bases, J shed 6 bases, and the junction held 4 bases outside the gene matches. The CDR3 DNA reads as TGTGCCAGCAGCGTCGAGCTAGCGGGGGATACGCAGTATTTT. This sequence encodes CASSVELAGDTQYF.

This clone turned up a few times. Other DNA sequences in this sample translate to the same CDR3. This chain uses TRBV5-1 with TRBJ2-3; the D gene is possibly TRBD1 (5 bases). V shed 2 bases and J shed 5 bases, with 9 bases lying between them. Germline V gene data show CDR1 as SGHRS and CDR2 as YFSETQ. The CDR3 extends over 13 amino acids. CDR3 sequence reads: CASSFWGRDTQYF. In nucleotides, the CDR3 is TGCGCCAGCAGCTTCTGGGGCCGAGATACGCAGTATTTT. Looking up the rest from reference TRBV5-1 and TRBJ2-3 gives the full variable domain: KAGVTQTPRYLIKTRGQQVTLSCSPISGHRSVSWYQQTPGQGLQFLFEYFSETQRNKGNFPGRFSGRQFSNSRSEMNVSTLELGDSALYLCASSFWGRDTQYFGPGTRLTVL.

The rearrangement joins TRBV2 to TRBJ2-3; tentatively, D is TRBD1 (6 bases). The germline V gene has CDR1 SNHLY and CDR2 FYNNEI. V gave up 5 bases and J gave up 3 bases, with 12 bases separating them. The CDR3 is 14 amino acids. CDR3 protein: CASSQGWGTDTQYF. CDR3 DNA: TGTGCCAGCAGTCAGGGGTGGGGGACAGATACGCAGTATTTT.

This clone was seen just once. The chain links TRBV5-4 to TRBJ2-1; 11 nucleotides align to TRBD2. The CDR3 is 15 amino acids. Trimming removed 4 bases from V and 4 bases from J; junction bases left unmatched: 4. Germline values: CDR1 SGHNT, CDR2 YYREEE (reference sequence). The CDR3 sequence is CASSATSGGYNEQFF. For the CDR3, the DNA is TGTGCCAGCAGCGCAACTAGCGGGGGTTACAATGAGCAGTTCTTC.

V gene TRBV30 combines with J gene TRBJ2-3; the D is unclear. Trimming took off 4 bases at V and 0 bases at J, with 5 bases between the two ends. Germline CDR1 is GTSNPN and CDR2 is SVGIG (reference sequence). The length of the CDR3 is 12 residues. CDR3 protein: CAWTPSTDTQYF. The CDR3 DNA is TGTGCCTGGACCCCGAGCACAGATACGCAGTATTTT.

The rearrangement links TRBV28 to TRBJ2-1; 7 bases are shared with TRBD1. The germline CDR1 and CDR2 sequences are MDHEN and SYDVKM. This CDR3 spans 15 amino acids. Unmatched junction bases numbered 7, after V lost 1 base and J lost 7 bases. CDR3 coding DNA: TGTGCCAGCAGTTTATCAAACAGGGGTCGGAATGAGCAGTTCTTC. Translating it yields CASSLSNRGRNEQFF. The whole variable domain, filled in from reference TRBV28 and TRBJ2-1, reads DVKVTQSSRYLVKRTGEKVFLECVQDMDHENMFWYRQDPGLGLRLIYFSYDVKMKEKGDIPEGYSVSREKKERFSLILESASTNQTSMYLCASSLSNRGRNEQFFGPGTRLTVL.

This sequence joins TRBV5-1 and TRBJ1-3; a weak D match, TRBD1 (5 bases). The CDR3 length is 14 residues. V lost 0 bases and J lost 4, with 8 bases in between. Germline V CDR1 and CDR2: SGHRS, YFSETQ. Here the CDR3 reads CASSLGAGGNTIYF. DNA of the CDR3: TGCGCCAGCAGCTTGGGGGCAGGGGGAAACACCATATATTTT.

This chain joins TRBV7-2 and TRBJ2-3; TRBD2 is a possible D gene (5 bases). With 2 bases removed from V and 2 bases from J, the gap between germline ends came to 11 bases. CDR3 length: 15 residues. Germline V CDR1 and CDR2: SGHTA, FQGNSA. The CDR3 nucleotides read TGTGCCAGCAGCTTAAACGGACTCCACACAGATACGCAGTATTTT. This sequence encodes CASSLNGLHTDTQYF.

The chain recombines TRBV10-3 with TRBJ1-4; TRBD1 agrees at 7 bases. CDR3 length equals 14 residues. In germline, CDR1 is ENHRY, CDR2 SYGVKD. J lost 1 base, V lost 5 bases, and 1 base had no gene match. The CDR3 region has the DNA TGTGCCATCAGTAGACAGGGAACTAATGAAAAACTGTTTTTT. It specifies CAISRQGTNEKLFF.